This T cell receptor (beta chain) was identified during a study of OX40 agonist ivuxolimab in advanced cancers. Study summary: Patients received the agonistic anti-OX40 (CD134) antibody ivuxolimab. Patients got intravenous ivuxolimab at 0.01 to 10 mg/kg every 2 weeks. Patients assigned to dose escalation were diagnosed with hepatocellular carcinoma, melanoma, renal cell or head and neck cancer. Study-level findings and limits: Near-lowest levels of clonal expansion characterized partial responders at 0.1-3.0 mg/kg.

As to this clone: Its antigen is not known.

The CDR3 extends over 15 amino acids. V shed 1 base and J shed 5 bases, with 11 bases lying between them. Germline CDR1 and CDR2: LGHNA and YSLEER. This table comes from immunoSEQ multiplex PCR, and its TCRdb copy is limited to in-frame clones, with some not included. Here the sample spans approximately 14,000 clones, approximately 60% being singletons. The material was CD4+ or CD8+ T cells sorted from blood, obtained in a trial of the OX40 agonist ivuxolimab. The receptor's source is an adult with an advanced solid tumor such as melanoma, head and neck, liver or kidney cancer. V is TRBV4-3 and J is TRBJ1-4; a weak D match, TRBD1 (6 bases). The CDR3 sequence is CASSQVRGPNEKLFF. CDR3 sequence (DNA): TGCGCCAGCAGCCAAGTACGGGGGCCAAATGAAAAACTGTTTTTT.